These T cell receptor beta chains were read from a single sample in a study of a mutant IDH1 vaccine in newly diagnosed glioma. Using immunoSEQ multiplex PCR, the repertoire was profiled, and TCRdb retains in-frame clones only, with some absent. The sample shows 30,000 to 35,000 clones, around 83% of them seen only once. No antigen has been identified for these receptors. Sequencing was performed on PBMCs, taken from a glioma patient whose treatment included an IDH1 peptide vaccine. Every receptor here comes from a man aged 25-45 years with glioma. Both conserved end residues are trimmed from each CDR3. The size entry is marked missing in some rows and otherwise reads once, few, many or a size class.

>TRBJ2-1|TRBV19|.
ASKLVPISNEQF
>TRBJ1-2|TRBV10-2|.
ASSESTGGNGYT
>TRBJ2-5|TRBV5-5|.
ASTRWGSQETQY
>TRBJ2-1|TRBV2|.
ASSVRGQGSSGQF
>TRBJ1-2|TRBV29-1|.
SVEAASPNYGYT
>TRBJ2-2|TRBV4-1|once
ASSQVDLGLATGELF
>TRBJ1-5|TRBV30|few
AWSTYAGTGENQPQH
>TRBJ2-7|TRBV4-1|.
ASSPGTGREQY
>TRBJ2-2|TRBV11-1|once
ASSLRVITGELF
>TRBJ1-1|TRBV7-8|.
ASSLATVNTEAF
>TRBJ2-1|TRBV5-1|once
ASRLGGSDEQF
>TRBJ1-3|TRBV6-5|.
ASSYGGTNSGNTIY
>TRBJ2-1|TRBV19|.
ASSIAGGTNEQF
>TRBJ2-7|TRBV5-1|.
ASSLKGGGAGEQY
>TRBJ2-7|TRBV2|.
ASRVDRDHEQY
>TRBJ1-3|TRBV30|.
AWEEGNTIY
>TRBJ2-3|TRBV7-7|.
ASSLVWGGVDTQY
>TRBJ1-1|TRBV27|.
ASSFGPQAREAF
>TRBJ1-4|TRBV6-1|.
ASSGTGVEKLF
>TRBJ2-4|TRBV4-3|few
ASSQDAGGLAKNIQY
>TRBJ1-1|TRBV15|.
ATSRDSRGGTEAF
>TRBJ1-5|TRBV19|few
ATRQGNQPQH
>TRBJ1-1|TRBV27|.
ASSLQDLNTEAF
>TRBJ2-7|TRBV30|.
AWSEGQGVQQY
>TRBJ2-7|TRBV27|.
ASSLGRGSEQY
>TRBJ1-1|TRBV10-3|.
ATSHRETEAF
>TRBJ1-5|TRBV10-2|once
ASSDIGGQPQH
>TRBJ2-7|TRBV19|.
ASSDRGNEGEEQY
>TRBJ2-3|TRBV27|.
ASSFQEYTDTQY
>TRBJ2-2|TRBV6-1|few
ASSENRVEGELF
>TRBJ2-2|TRBV7-6|.
ASSLTGGPNTGELF
>TRBJ2-7|TRBV30|.
AWSATYEQY
>TRBJ2-5|TRBV10-3|.
AISESDYLKQGAQETQY
>TRBJ2-5|TRBV10-1|.
ASSESQQETQY
>TRBJ2-2|TRBV28|.
ASSFGAGQNTGELF
>TRBJ2-7|TRBV5-1|.
ASSLAGQGTYEQY
>TRBJ2-2|TRBV4-3|.
ASSQVWGGGNTGELF
>TRBJ1-4|TRBV4-1|few
ASSQEGGTNEKLF
>TRBJ1-1|TRBV7-2|.
ASSLFLGQENTEAF
>TRBJ1-1|TRBV5-8|.
ASSGGWTTEAF
>TRBJ2-5|TRBV29-1|.
SVPGQGGLQETQY
>TRBJ2-7|TRBV5-1|.
ASSLGGQGDEQY
>TRBJ1-5|TRBV4-1|.
ASSQEGSEYQPQH
>TRBJ2-1|TRBV5-1|.
ASSLLAGGQYNEQF
>TRBJ1-5|TRBV30|.
AWSVSGFGNQPQH
>TRBJ1-1|TRBV30|.
AWSGTHMNTEAF
>TRBJ1-1|TRBV6-5|.
ASSQWGAQPEAF